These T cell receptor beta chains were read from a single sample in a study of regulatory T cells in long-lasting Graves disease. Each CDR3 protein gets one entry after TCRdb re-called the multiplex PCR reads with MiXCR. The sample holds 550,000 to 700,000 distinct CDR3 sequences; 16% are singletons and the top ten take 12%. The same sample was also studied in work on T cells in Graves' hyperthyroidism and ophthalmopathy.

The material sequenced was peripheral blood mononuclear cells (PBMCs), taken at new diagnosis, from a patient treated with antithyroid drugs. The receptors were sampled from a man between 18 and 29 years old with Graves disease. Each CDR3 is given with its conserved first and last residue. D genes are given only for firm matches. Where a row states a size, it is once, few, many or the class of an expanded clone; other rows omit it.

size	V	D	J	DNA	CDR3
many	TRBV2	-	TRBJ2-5	TGTGCCACGAACAAAGTAGACCAAGAGACCCAGTACTTC	CATNKVDQETQYF
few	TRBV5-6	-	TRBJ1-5	TGTGCCAGCAGCTTGGGCGGGGAGGGCAATCAGCCCCAGCATTTT	CASSLGGEGNQPQHF
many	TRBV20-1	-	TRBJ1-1	TGCAGTAAGGCTACTGAAGCTTTCTTT	CSKATEAFF
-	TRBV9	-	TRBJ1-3	TGTGCCAGCGGCGACCCCCTTAGATCTGGAAACACCATATATTTT	CASGDPLRSGNTIYF
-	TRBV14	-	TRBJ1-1	TGTGCCAGCAGCCAAGCCTCGACCAGGGGAATGAACACTGAAGCTTTCTTT	CASSQASTRGMNTEAFF
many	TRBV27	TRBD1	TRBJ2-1	TGTGCCAGCGGATGGACAGGTTACAATGAGCAGTTCTTC	CASGWTGYNEQFF
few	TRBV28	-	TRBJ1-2	TGTGCCAGCAGCCCTGGAGGTAGAGGCTACACCTTC	CASSPGGRGYTF
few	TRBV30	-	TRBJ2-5	TGTGCCTGGGGACTTGATGCTGGCCCCAGGACCCAGTACTTC	CAWGLDAGPRTQYF
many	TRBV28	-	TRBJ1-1	TGTGCCAGCAGTATTCCGGCGCCTCGAGCGAACACTGAAGCTTTCTTT	CASSIPAPRANTEAFF
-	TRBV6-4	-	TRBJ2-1	TGTGCCAGCAGTGCAAACCGTATTAGTGAGCAGTTCTTC	CASSANRISEQFF
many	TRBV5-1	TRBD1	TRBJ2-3	TGCGCCAGCAGCCTGGTGGGGACAGCTAGCACAGATACGCAGTATTTT	CASSLVGTASTDTQYF
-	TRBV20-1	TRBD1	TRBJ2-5	TGCAGTGCTAGAAAAACCACAGGGGAAGAGACCCAGTACTTC	CSARKTTGEETQYF
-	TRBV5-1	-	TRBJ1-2	TGCGCCAGCAGCCGCGCCAGTAACTATGGCTACACCTTC	CASSRASNYGYTF